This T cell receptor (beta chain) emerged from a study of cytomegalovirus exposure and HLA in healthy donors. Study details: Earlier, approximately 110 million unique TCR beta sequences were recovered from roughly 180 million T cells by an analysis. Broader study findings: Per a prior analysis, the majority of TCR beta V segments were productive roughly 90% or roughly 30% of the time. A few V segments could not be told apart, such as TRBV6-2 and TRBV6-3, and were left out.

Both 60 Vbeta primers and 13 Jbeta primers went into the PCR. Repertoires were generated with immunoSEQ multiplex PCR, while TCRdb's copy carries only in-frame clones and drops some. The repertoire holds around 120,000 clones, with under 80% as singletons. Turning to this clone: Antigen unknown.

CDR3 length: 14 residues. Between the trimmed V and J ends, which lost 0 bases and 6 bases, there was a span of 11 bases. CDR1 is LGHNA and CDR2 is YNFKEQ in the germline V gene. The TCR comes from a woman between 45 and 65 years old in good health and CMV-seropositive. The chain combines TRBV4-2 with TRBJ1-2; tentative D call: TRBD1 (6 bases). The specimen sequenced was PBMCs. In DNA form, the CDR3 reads TGTGCCAGCAGCCAAGAGCTAGGGGGAAATGGCTACACCTTC. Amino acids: CASSQELGGNGYTF.